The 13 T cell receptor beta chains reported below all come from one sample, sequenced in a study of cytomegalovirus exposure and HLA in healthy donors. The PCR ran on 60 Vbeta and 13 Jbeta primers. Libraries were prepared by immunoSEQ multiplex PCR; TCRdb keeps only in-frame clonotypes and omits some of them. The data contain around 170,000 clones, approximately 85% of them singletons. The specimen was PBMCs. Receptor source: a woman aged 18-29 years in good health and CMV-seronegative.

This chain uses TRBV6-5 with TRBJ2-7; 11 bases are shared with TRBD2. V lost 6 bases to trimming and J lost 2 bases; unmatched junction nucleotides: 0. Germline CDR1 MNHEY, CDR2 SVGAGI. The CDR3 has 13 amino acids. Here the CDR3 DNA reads TGTGCCAGCAGACTAGCGGGGGCCTACGAGCAGTACTTC. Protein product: CASRLAGAYEQYF.

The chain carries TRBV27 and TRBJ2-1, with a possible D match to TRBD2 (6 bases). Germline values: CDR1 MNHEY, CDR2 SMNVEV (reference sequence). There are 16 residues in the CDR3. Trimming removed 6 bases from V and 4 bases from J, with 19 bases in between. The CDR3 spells CASSPRWGLSYNEQFF. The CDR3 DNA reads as TGTGCCAGCAGCCCCCGATGGGGACTCTCTTACAATGAGCAGTTCTTC.

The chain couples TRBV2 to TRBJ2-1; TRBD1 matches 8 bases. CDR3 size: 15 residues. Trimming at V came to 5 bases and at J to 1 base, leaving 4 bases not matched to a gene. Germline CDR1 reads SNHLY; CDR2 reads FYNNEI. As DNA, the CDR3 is TGTGCCAGCAGTCCACAGGGGGTATCCTACAATGAGCAGTTCTTC. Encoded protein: CASSPQGVSYNEQFF.

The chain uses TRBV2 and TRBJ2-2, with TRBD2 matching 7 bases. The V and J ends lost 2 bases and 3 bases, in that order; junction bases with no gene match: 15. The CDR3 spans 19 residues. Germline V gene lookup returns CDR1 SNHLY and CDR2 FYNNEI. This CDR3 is CASSEPQTLADEDTGELFF. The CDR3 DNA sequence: TGTGCCAGCAGTGAACCACAGACCCTAGCGGACGAAGACACCGGGGAGCTGTTTTTT.

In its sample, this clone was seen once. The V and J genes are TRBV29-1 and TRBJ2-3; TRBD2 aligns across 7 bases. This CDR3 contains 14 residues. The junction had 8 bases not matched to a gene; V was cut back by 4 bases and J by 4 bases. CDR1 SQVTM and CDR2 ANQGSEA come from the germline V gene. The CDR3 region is CSVVVSGKADTQYF. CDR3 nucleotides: TGCAGCGTTGTAGTGAGCGGGAAGGCAGATACGCAGTATTTT.

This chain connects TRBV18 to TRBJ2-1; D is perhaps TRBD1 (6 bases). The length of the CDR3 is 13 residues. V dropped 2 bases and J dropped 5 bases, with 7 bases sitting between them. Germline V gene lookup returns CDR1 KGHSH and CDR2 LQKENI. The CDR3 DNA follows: TGTGCCAGCTCACCAACAGGGCACAATGAGCAGTTCTTC. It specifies CASSPTGHNEQFF. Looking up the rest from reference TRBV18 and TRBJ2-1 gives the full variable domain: NAGVMQNPRHLVRRRGQEARLRCSPMKGHSHVYWYRQLPEEGLKFMVYLQKENIIDESGMPKERFSAEFPKEGPSILRIQQVVRGDSAAYFCASSPTGHNEQFFGPGTRLTVL.

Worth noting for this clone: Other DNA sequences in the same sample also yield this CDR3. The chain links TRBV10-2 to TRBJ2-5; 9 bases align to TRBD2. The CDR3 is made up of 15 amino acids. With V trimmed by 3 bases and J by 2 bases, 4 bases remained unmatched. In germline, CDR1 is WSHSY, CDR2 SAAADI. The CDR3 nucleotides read TGCGCCAGCAGTGAAGCGGGAGGCAGGCAAGAGACCCAGTACTTC. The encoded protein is CASSEAGGRQETQYF.

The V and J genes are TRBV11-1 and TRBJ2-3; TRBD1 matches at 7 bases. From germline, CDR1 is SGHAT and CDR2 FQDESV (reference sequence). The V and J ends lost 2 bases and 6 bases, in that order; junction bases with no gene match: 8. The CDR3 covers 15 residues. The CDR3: CASSLPTGSLDTQYF. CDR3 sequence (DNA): TGTGCCAGCAGCTTACCGACAGGGAGTTTGGATACGCAGTATTTT.

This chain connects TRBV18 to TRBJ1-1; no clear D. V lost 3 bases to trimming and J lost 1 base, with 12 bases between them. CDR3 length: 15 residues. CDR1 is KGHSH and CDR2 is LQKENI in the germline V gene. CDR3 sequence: CASSPSGTGNTEAFF. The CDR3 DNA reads TGTGCCAGCTCACCTTCGGGAACGGGGAACACTGAAGCTTTCTTT.

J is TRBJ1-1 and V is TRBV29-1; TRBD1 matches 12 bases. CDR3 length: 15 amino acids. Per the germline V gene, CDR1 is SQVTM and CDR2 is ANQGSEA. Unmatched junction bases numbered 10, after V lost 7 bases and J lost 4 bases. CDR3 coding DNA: TGCAGCGCCGAAGGGGGACAGGGGGCCGTCACTGAAGCTTTCTTT. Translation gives CSAEGGQGAVTEAFF.

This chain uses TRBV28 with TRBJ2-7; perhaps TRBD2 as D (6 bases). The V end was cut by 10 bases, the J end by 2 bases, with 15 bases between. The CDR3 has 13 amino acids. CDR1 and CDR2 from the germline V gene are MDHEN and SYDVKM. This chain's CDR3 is CATNLPGAYEQYF. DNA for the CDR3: TGTGCCACTAACCTTCCGGGGGCCTACGAGCAGTACTTC.

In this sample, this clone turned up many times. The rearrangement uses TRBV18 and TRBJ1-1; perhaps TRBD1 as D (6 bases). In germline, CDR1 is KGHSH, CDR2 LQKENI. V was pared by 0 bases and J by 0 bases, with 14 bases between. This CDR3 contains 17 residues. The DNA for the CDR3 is TGTGCCAGCTCACCACCGAGAGGGGGAACCATGAACACTGAAGCTTTCTTT. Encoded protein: CASSPPRGGTMNTEAFF.

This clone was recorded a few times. CDR3 in DNA: TGTGCCAGCAGCCCTGGGGCTAGCGGGGACGTCAATGAGCAGTTCTTC. Translated, it gives CASSPGASGDVNEQFF. The chain has TRBV28 and TRBJ2-1, with TRBD2 matching 9 bases. Losses at the gene ends were 6 bases for V and 6 bases for J; bases not matched to a gene: 12. The germline gives CDR1 MDHEN, CDR2 SYDVKM. The CDR3 is made up of 16 amino acids. The variable domain in full, completed from reference TRBV28 and TRBJ2-1, reads DVKVTQSSRYLVKRTGEKVFLECVQDMDHENMFWYRQDPGLGLRLIYFSYDVKMKEKGDIPEGYSVSREKKERFSLILESASTNQTSMYLCASSPGASGDVNEQFFGPGTRLTVL.